This T cell receptor (beta chain) was sequenced for a study of blood T cell repertoires in COVID-19. For the study at large: There were acute and convalescent COVID-19 samples, and they came from the United States, Italy and Spain. Nucleic acid was either cDNA or gDNA, and it came from T cells, B-cell-depleted T cells, or PBMCs.

In the authors' workflow: How many nucleated cells were present was estimated from reference gene primer amplification. The data were produced by immunoSEQ multiplex PCR, yet TCRdb's version contains in-frame clones alone and is incomplete. V, J and clone size derive from that table, while D and trimming were established from the DNA sequence. In the table there are around 170,000 clones, 88% of which are singletons. Deletions cut 6 bases from V and 6 bases from J, with 13 bases between. Germline-derived CDR1 and CDR2 are SNHLY and FYNNEI. The CDR3 sequence is 13 residues long. Sequenced: peripheral blood. The genes are TRBV2 and TRBJ2-3; tentative D call: TRBD1 (5 bases). This clonotype was obtained from a man in his fifties or sixties with acute or convalescent COVID-19. The CDR3 DNA sequence: TGTGCCAGCAGGGCCCAGGGATCCGATACGCAGTATTTT. Its protein product is CASRAQGSDTQYF.